The clone carrying this T cell receptor (beta chain) was detected only a few times. Its antigen is unidentified. This entry belongs to a study of CD8 T cells in ankylosing spondylitis. The study's findings and limits: Enrichment of disease-linked clones was reportedly significant in matched ankylosing spondylitis synovial fluid. Disease-linked clones bore a CD8+ phenotype, appearing relatively rarely in peripheral blood. A motif in TCR beta, a set of eight highly homologous variants, appeared characteristic of ankylosing spondylitis blood.

By quantitative 5'-RACE with molecular barcodes, the TCR beta libraries were made. Using its own MiXCR run on the 5' RACE reads, TCRdb lists one record per CDR3 protein. Here the sample spans a few hundred thousand distinct CDR3 sequences, 17% being singletons. Input material: blood, either unsorted or a sorted T cell fraction (not recorded which). The receptor was derived from a male donor with ankylosing spondylitis.

CDR3 coding DNA: TGTGCCAGCACCGTGACCTCCAGCTCCTACAATGAGCAGTTCTTC. Translated, it gives CASTVTSSSYNEQFF. The V gene is TRBV5-5, the J gene TRBJ2-1, with D uncertain. Germline loops: CDR1 SGHKS, CDR2 YYEKEE (reference sequence). V was shortened by 6 bases and J by 0 bases, with 13 bases between the two germline ends. The length of the CDR3 is 15 residues.